This paragraph reports one TCR beta chain. Some clones are missing from TCRdb's copy, which holds only in-frame ones; the method was immunoSEQ multiplex PCR. Of roughly 2.2 million clones listed, over 85% are singletons. The data are from a study of shared clonotypes between healthy human individuals. The germline V and J ends were trimmed by 7 bases and 2 bases, with 11 bases remaining between them. Germline V gives CDR1 MNHNS, CDR2 SASEGT. The CDR3 consists of 13 residues. This TCR was sampled from a young man in good health. Some clones in this sample may be carry-over from other donors' samples. The specimen was naive CD4+ T cells from PBMCs. Subset described: CD45RA+ positively selected. The chain recombines TRBV6-1 with TRBJ1-2; the D is unclear. In nucleotides, the CDR3 is TGTGCCAGCAAAGTTAATGCCAACTATGGCTACACCTTC. Its translation: CASKVNANYGYTF.